The 6 T cell receptor beta chains below were found in one sample sequenced in a study of T cell changes during pregnancy in multiple sclerosis. Sequencing used immunoSEQ multiplex PCR; TCRdb keeps in-frame clones, though not all of them. The repertoire holds tens of thousands of clones, 80% to 90% seen once, with roughly 0.54% in the top ten. This sample comprised CD4+ T cells from peripheral blood mononuclear cells, obtained in the first trimester of pregnancy. The receptor set was obtained from a female donor with multiple sclerosis, enrolled in a pregnancy study.

The chain links TRBV7-2 to TRBJ2-7; D may be TRBD2 (6 bases). V was shortened by 5 bases and J by 6 bases, with 14 bases between the two germline ends. This CDR3 contains 13 residues. The V gene's germline CDR1 is SGHTA and CDR2 FQGNSA. DNA of the CDR3: TGTGCCAGCAGCATCCGGGACTCCGTCGAGCAGTACTTC. It is translated as CASSIRDSVEQYF.

V is TRBV5-6 and J is TRBJ1-6, with 7 bases that match TRBD1. The ends lost 3 bases at V and 9 bases at J; junction bases unmatched: 9. Germline-derived CDR1 and CDR2 are SGHDT and YYEEEE. CDR3 length: 15 amino acids. The CDR3: CASSSDRAFTSPLHF. The CDR3 DNA sequence: TGTGCCAGCAGCTCCGACAGGGCTTTCACTTCACCCCTCCACTTT.

The J gene is TRBJ2-5, the V gene TRBV7-2; the D gene is possibly TRBD1 (6 bases). Per germline, CDR1 SGHTA and CDR2 FQGNSA. This CDR3 spans 16 amino acids. V was pared by 5 bases and J by 6 bases, with 22 bases between. CDR3 in DNA: TGTGCCAGCAGCCGATCCGCAGGGGAAATGGGAAAGACCCAGTACTTC. Amino acids: CASSRSAGEMGKTQYF. The entire variable domain, with the rest obtained from reference TRBV7-2 and TRBJ2-5, is as follows: GAGVSQSPSNKVTEKGKDVELRCDPISGHTALYWYRQSLGQGLEFLIYFQGNSAPDKSGLPSDRFSAERTGGSVSTLTIQRTQQEDSAVYLCASSRSAGEMGKTQYFGPGTRLLVL.

This rearrangement joins TRBV27 to TRBJ2-1; 7 nucleotides match TRBD2. With V trimmed by 11 bases and J by 7 bases, 14 bases remained unmatched. CDR3 length equals 14 residues. Germline V gene lookup returns CDR1 MNHEY and CDR2 SMNVEV (reference sequence). As DNA, the CDR3 is TGTGCCGGTACCCTGCGGGACTATCTAAATGAGCAGTTCTTC. This codes for CAGTLRDYLNEQFF.

The gene calls are TRBV28 and TRBJ2-5; possible D gene TRBD2, 5 bases. V was shortened by 2 bases and J by 1 base, with 5 bases between the two germline ends. CDR1 and CDR2 from the germline V gene are MDHEN and SYDVKM. This CDR3 has 13 residues. The chain's CDR3 is CASSLSGQETQYF. For the CDR3, the DNA is TGTGCCAGCAGTTTAAGCGGCCAAGAGACCCAGTACTTC.

The rearrangement joins TRBV11-3 to TRBJ2-2; 9 bases line up with TRBD2. Germline CDR1 and CDR2: SGHNT and YENEEA. The junction had 17 bases not matched to a gene; V was cut back by 5 bases and J by 1 base. This CDR3 contains 20 residues. Here the CDR3 reads CASSRYRGNWTSVNTGELFF. The CDR3 nucleotides are TGTGCCAGCAGCCGCTATAGGGGCAATTGGACTAGCGTGAACACCGGGGAGCTGTTTTTT.